The entry that follows covers one T cell receptor beta chain sequence. The read ends 3 residues early relative to the CDR3; the germline J gene fills the gap. The sample belongs to a study of T cells in women clearing cervical HPV infection. Sequencing was performed with immunoSEQ multiplex PCR; in TCRdb, only in-frame clones are kept and a portion is missing. The sample yields about 22,000 clones, of which the top ten take up 3.3%. The CDR3 is made up of 14 amino acids. Germline lookup yields CDR1 SGHTA and CDR2 FQGNSA. The V end lost 1 base, the J end lost 1 base, and 7 bases lay between the germline ends.

Material for sequencing was blood buffy coat. The receptor was derived from a woman between 18 and 69 years old with a cervical HPV16 infection that either progressed to CIN3+ or cleared (not recorded which). V and J are TRBV7-2 and TRBJ1-1, with D possibly being TRBD1 (5 bases). The CDR3 DNA, read in part, is TGTGCCAGCAGCTTAGTGAGGGGGAACACTGAA. It translates to CASSLVRGNTE. The entire CDR3 reads CASSLVRGNTEAFF.